This TCR beta chain was sequenced for a study of Ad26.COV2.S vaccination and SARS-CoV-2 variants. V lost 7 bases, J lost 5 bases, and 25 bases lay in between. Germline CDR1 and CDR2: SNHLY and FYNNEI. The CDR3 length is 17 residues. Clones were sequenced by immunoSEQ multiplex PCR, and TCRdb holds only the in-frame ones, with some missing. The sample holds hundreds of thousands of clones, over 75% seen once. The treatment denotes: 19 received Ad26.COV2.S at low or high dose, single or two shots; 5 received placebo; per-sample allocation not given. Sampling took place 63 days after the first vaccine or placebo injection.

The chain is built from TRBV2 and TRBJ2-3; a possible D gene is TRBD2 (5 bases). Source: peripheral blood, taken in a trial of Ad26.COV2.S vaccine versus placebo. The clonotype originates from a person aged 18 to 59 who received the Ad26.COV2.S COVID-19 vaccine or a placebo. DNA of the CDR3: TGTGCCAGCAATTACGATGTCCTCCTCGACGGGATAGATACGCAGTATTTT. This encodes CASNYDVLLDGIDTQYF.